Presented here are 26 T cell receptor beta chains from one specimen sequenced in a study of CD8+ T cells in alopecia areata. RNA was extracted and reverse transcribed into cDNA as the sequencing template. TCRdb's table, derived via immunoSEQ multiplex PCR, lists solely in-frame clones and lacks some. This sample yields around 200,000 clones, of which 63% are seen a single time; around 1.8% belongs to the top ten. Sequences were derived from CD4+ T cells sorted from blood, sampled at week 0. The receptor set was obtained from a human donor with alopecia areata.

This clone was observed a few times. The rearrangement joins TRBV7-9 to TRBJ2-3; D call uncertain. Per the germline V gene, CDR1 is SEHNR and CDR2 is FQNEAQ (reference sequence). The length of the CDR3 is 16 residues. V dropped 5 bases and J dropped 1 base, with 16 bases sitting between them. The CDR3 protein is CASSPRLGGGTDTQYF. The CDR3 bases are TGTGCCAGCAGCCCGCGTTTAGGTGGGGGCACAGATACGCAGTATTTT. The full variable domain, rest sourced from reference TRBV7-9 and TRBJ2-3, is DTGVSQNPRHKITKRGQNVTFRCDPISEHNRLYWYRQTLGQGPEFLTYFQNEAQLEKSRLLSDRFSAERPKGSFSTLEIQRTEQGDSAMYLCASSPRLGGGTDTQYFGPGTRLTVL.

This clone appeared once. The rearrangement joins TRBV29-1 to TRBJ1-2; D possibly corresponds to TRBD1 (5 bases). This CDR3 comprises 11 residues. Germline V lookup: CDR1 SQVTM, CDR2 ANQGSEA. The V and J ends lost 7 bases and 3 bases respectively, with 9 bases between them. This chain's CDR3 is CSGGGYYGYTF. CDR3 nucleotide sequence: TGCAGCGGTGGGGGTTACTATGGCTACACCTTC.

This chain links TRBV7-3 with TRBJ1-5; 8 bases map to TRBD1. The CDR3 length is 16 residues. The germline V gene encodes CDR1 SGHTA and CDR2 FQGTGA. The J segment lost 5 bases and the V segment lost 5 bases, leaving 11 bases of the junction unmatched. The CDR3 DNA reads TGTGCCAGCAGCCCTCTGGACAGGGTAGAGGATCAGCCCCAGCATTTT. Residues: CASSPLDRVEDQPQHF.

This clone appeared a few times. This chain connects TRBV19 to TRBJ1-2; D is undetermined. The CDR3 runs to 12 residues. The germline V and J ends were trimmed by 7 bases and 4 bases, with 10 bases remaining between them. Germline V gene sequence: CDR1 LNHDA, CDR2 SQIVND (reference sequence). This CDR3 is CASTRGPYGYTF. The CDR3 coding sequence is TGTGCCAGTACTCGTGGCCCCTATGGCTACACCTTC. Using reference TRBV19 and TRBJ1-2 for the parts outside the CDR3, the full variable domain is DGGITQSPKYLFRKEGQNVTLSCEQNLNHDAMYWYRQDPGQGLRLIYYSQIVNDFQKGDIAEGYSVSREKKESFPLTVTSAQKNPTAFYLCASTRGPYGYTFGSGTRLTVV.

The V call is TRBV7-2, the J call TRBJ2-5, with a tentative D call TRBD2 (6 bases). CDR3 length: 16 amino acids. Trimming cost V 1 base and J 8 bases, with 20 bases left between them. Germline V CDR1 and CDR2: SGHTA, FQGNSA. The CDR3 DNA reads as TGTGCCAGCAGCTTAGACGGTACACGCGGGCGGGGAACCCAGTACTTC. The encoded protein is CASSLDGTRGRGTQYF.

The rearrangement uses TRBV29-1 and TRBJ1-5, with 7 positions matching TRBD1. Per germline, CDR1 SQVTM and CDR2 ANQGSEA. Trimming cost V 5 bases and J 2 bases; bases outside gene matches: 6. This CDR3 has 14 amino acids. CDR3 protein: CSVQTGLGNQPQHF. CDR3 nucleotides: TGCAGCGTTCAGACAGGGCTAGGCAATCAGCCCCAGCATTTT.

The gene calls are TRBV30 and TRBJ1-2; no definite D call. Germline loops: CDR1 GTSNPN, CDR2 SVGIG (reference sequence). Trimming stripped 0 bases from V and 9 bases from J, with 8 bases between. The length of the CDR3 is 11 residues. CDR3 in DNA: TGTGCCTGGAGTGTGGGCAGCCGCTACACCTTC. It is translated as CAWSVGSRYTF.

The V gene is TRBV29-1, the J gene TRBJ2-7; TRBD2 matches at 10 bases. The CDR3 extends over 16 amino acids. Trimming removed 6 bases from V and 0 bases from J; junction bases left unmatched: 11. CDR1 and CDR2 (germline): SQVTM, ANQGSEA. The CDR3 DNA reads TGCAGCGTGCTAGCGGGGGCCAACCCCCACTCCTACGAGCAGTACTTC. Protein product: CSVLAGANPHSYEQYF.

The chain combines TRBV5-1 with TRBJ2-2, with 10 bases fitting TRBD2. Losses at the gene ends were 4 bases for V and 4 bases for J; bases not matched to a gene: 7. CDR1 is SGHRS and CDR2 is YFSETQ in the germline V gene. The CDR3 is 16 amino acids. In nucleotides, the CDR3 is TGCGCCAGCAGCCATCGGACTAGCGGTAGCACCGGGGAGCTGTTTTTT. Translation: CASSHRTSGSTGELFF.

This chain joins TRBV2 and TRBJ2-3; D is undetermined. Trimming removed 7 bases from V and 0 bases from J, with 14 bases in between. The CDR3 has 15 residues. The germline V gene has CDR1 SNHLY and CDR2 FYNNEI. For the CDR3, the DNA is TGTGCCAGCACCGACGTAGCCCCTAGCACAGATACGCAGTATTTT. Its protein product is CASTDVAPSTDTQYF.

This chain connects TRBV6-1 to TRBJ1-6; D unresolved. The germline V and J ends were trimmed by 1 base and 7 bases, with 8 bases remaining between them. Germline CDR1 reads MNHNS; CDR2 reads SASEGT. There are 14 residues in the CDR3. CDR3 sequence: CASSEGTANSPLHF. The CDR3 DNA is TGTGCCAGCAGTGAAGGGACGGCGAATTCACCCCTCCACTTT.

This clone occurred a few times. The J gene is TRBJ2-3, the V gene TRBV30; 9 nucleotides line up with TRBD2. Per germline, CDR1 GTSNPN and CDR2 SVGIG (reference sequence). The junction had 9 bases not matched to a gene; V was cut back by 0 bases and J by 5 bases. The CDR3 runs 16 residues. The CDR3 protein is CAWSVQSGGSVDTQYF. The CDR3 coding sequence is TGTGCCTGGAGTGTACAGAGCGGGGGGTCGGTAGATACGCAGTATTTT.

This clone showed up just once. The junction differs from germline at one of its ends, possibly a read error. This chain uses TRBV11-2 with TRBJ2-7; unclear D gene. This CDR3 has 12 amino acids. Germline CDR1 is SGHAT and CDR2 is FQNNGV. CDR3 region: CASSFEAHERYF. The DNA for the CDR3 is TGTGCCAGCAGCTTCGAGGCCCACGAGCGGTACTTC.

The rearrangement joins TRBV27 to TRBJ1-6, with D possibly being TRBD1 (6 bases). Germline CDR1 reads MNHEY; CDR2 reads SMNVEV (reference sequence). CDR3 length equals 16 residues. The V end was cut by 2 bases, the J end by 9 bases, with 17 bases between. CDR3 DNA sequence: TGTGCCAGCAGTTTAGGGGGCGCAAATGTAGGTTCACCCCTCCACTTT. As protein: CASSLGGANVGSPLHF.

V is TRBV5-1 and J is TRBJ2-3, with 7 bases aligning to TRBD2. The length of the CDR3 is 15 residues. Trimming took 5 bases from V and 3 from J; bases not matched to a gene: 9. The V gene's germline CDR1 is SGHRS and CDR2 YFSETQ. CDR3 nucleotide sequence: TGCGCCAGCAGTTTGCGGGGGTTGAGGACAGATACGCAGTATTTT. This sequence encodes CASSLRGLRTDTQYF.

This clone came up a few times. The rearrangement links TRBV20-1 to TRBJ2-5; D perhaps matches TRBD2 (5 bases). The CDR3 is 11 residues long. Trimming stripped 6 bases from V and 5 bases from J, with 10 bases between. Looked up from germline, CDR1 is DFQATT and CDR2 is SNEGSKA (reference sequence). DNA of the CDR3: TGCAGTGCCTCGCCGGGGGAGACCCAGTACTTC. Encoded protein: CSASPGETQYF.

The chain carries TRBV30 and TRBJ1-4, with D unresolved. The germline V and J ends were trimmed by 4 bases and 4 bases, with 10 bases remaining between them. This CDR3 spans 13 amino acids. The germline V gene has CDR1 GTSNPN and CDR2 SVGIG (reference sequence). The CDR3 reads CAWTREDNEKLFF. The CDR3 region has the DNA TGTGCCTGGACGAGGGAGGATAATGAAAAACTGTTTTTT.

The V gene is TRBV11-3, the J gene TRBJ2-3, with D tentatively TRBD2 (5 bases). The V end lost 1 base, the J end lost 1 base, and 12 bases lay between the germline ends. The CDR3 consists of 16 residues. The germline CDR1 and CDR2 sequences are SGHNT and YENEEA. The CDR3 DNA is TGTGCCAGCAGCTTAGGTCTCTCCGGGGGCACAGATACGCAGTATTTT. Its translation is CASSLGLSGGTDTQYF.

V gene TRBV25-1 combines with J gene TRBJ2-3, with 7 bases that match TRBD2. The V gene end was trimmed by 5 bases and the J gene end by 14 bases; junction bases not matched to a gene: 13. The CDR3 runs 13 residues. Germline V CDR1 and CDR2: MGHDK, SYGVNS. In nucleotides, the CDR3 is TGTGCCAGCAGTCCTCCAAAAGCGGGGTTCCCGTATTTT. As protein: CASSPPKAGFPYF.

The CDR3 is CASSEAQNTEAFF. The DNA for the CDR3 is TGTGCCAGCAGTGAAGCGCAAAACACTGAAGCTTTCTTT. V and J are TRBV6-1 and TRBJ1-1, with D unresolved. V lost 0 bases to trimming and J lost 2 bases, with 4 bases between them. This CDR3 comprises 13 residues. Germline loops: CDR1 MNHNS, CDR2 SASEGT.

The rearrangement joins TRBV7-8 to TRBJ2-7; no clear D. CDR1 and CDR2 (germline): SGHVS, FQNEAQ. This CDR3 is built from 14 residues. V was pared by 2 bases and J by 2 bases, with 10 bases between. In nucleotides, the CDR3 is TGTGCCAGCAGCTTATCAGGATTAACCTACGAGCAGTACTTC. This gives the protein CASSLSGLTYEQYF.

This chain links TRBV5-1 with TRBJ2-3, with TRBD1 matching over 9 bases. With V trimmed by 3 bases and J by 1 base, 3 bases remained unmatched. The CDR3 extends over 15 amino acids. Germline V gene sequence: CDR1 SGHRS, CDR2 YFSETQ. This CDR3 reads CASSWGQGGTDTQYF. In nucleotides, the CDR3 is TGCGCCAGCAGCTGGGGACAGGGAGGCACAGATACGCAGTATTTT.

V usage is TRBV30 and J usage is TRBJ2-3; the D is unclear. The CDR3 has 12 amino acids. Looked up from germline, CDR1 is GTSNPN and CDR2 is SVGIG (reference sequence). V was trimmed by 2 bases and J by 2 bases, leaving 5 bases between them. The CDR3 here is CAWSFNTDTQYF. The CDR3, as DNA: TGTGCCTGGAGTTTCAACACAGATACGCAGTATTTT.

The chain has TRBV6-1 and TRBJ1-5, with D perhaps TRBD1 (5 bases). CDR1 is MNHNS, CDR2 SASEGT, per germline. V lost 0 bases and J 0 bases, leaving 15 bases between the germline ends. The CDR3 has 18 residues. The DNA for the CDR3 is TGTGCCAGCAGTGAAGCGATCTGGGGCGGTTATAGCAATCAGCCCCAGCATTTT. It translates to CASSEAIWGGYSNQPQHF.

V and J are TRBV7-3 and TRBJ2-1, with TRBD2 identical over 13 bases. Germline V gene lookup returns CDR1 SGHTA and CDR2 FQGTGA. The junction had 3 bases not matched to a gene; V was cut back by 0 bases and J by 7 bases. The CDR3 totals 16 residues. As DNA, the CDR3 is TGTGCCAGCAGCTTAACAGGACTAGCGGGGGATAATGAGCAGTTCTTC. Translating gives CASSLTGLAGDNEQFF.

As regards this clone: Other DNA sequences in the sample encode the same CDR3. The rearrangement uses TRBV20-1 and TRBJ2-5; D not resolved. The V gene's germline CDR1 is DFQATT and CDR2 SNEGSKA (reference sequence). V was trimmed by 3 bases and J by 4 bases, leaving 6 bases between them. The CDR3 totals 11 residues. CDR3 nucleotides: TGCAGTGCTAGGGCGCTAGAGACCCAGTACTTC. It yields the protein CSARALETQYF.